These T cell receptor beta chains were read from a single sample in a study of blood T cells in healthy people across ages. TCRdb itself ran the 5' RACE reads through MiXCR, one entry per CDR3 protein. The table shows approximately 780,000 distinct CDR3 sequences, with about 26% occurring only once. A further study also used this sample, focusing on T cells of mothers and their children.

Sequences were obtained from blood. The receptors come from a boy between 10 and 17 years old in good health. Each CDR3 is given with its conserved first and last residue. A row's size may be missing; if present it is once, few, many or a size class.

size,J,V,CDR3
-,TRBJ2-6,TRBV12-3/TRBV12-4,CASRPPPGQGGGANVLTF
-,TRBJ2-6,TRBV5-4,CASSIDRGSLVLTF
-,TRBJ1-6,TRBV6-5,CASSLEGHNSPLHF
-,TRBJ1-3,TRBV6-5,CASSYSLGEGNTIYF
few,TRBJ2-5,TRBV7-9,CASSPGPEGETQYF
-,TRBJ2-5,TRBV18,CASSASYAETQYF
few,TRBJ2-7,TRBV19,CASSIGPLEVHYYEQYF
few,TRBJ2-5,TRBV6-1,CASSFDVGRQTQYF
-,TRBJ2-7,TRBV12-3/TRBV12-4,CASSLEAGQYF
few,TRBJ2-6,TRBV4-1,CASSPFIGQGVGGANVLTF
-,TRBJ2-7,TRBV28,CASTSAATPYEQYF
-,TRBJ2-5,TRBV28,CASSLAGARAETQYF
few,TRBJ2-5,TRBV12-3/TRBV12-4,CASTRTAQETQYF
-,TRBJ2-6,TRBV27,CASCDLLRANVLTF
once,TRBJ1-1,TRBV25-1,CASSEDTKGFF
-,TRBJ1-6,TRBV4-2,CASSQAGQGLWSPLHF
few,TRBJ2-1,TRBV5-1,CASSLGDRDYNEQFF
-,TRBJ1-6,TRBV12-3/TRBV12-4,CASWSRGNSPLHF
few,TRBJ2-7,TRBV27,CASSLSGGQGYEQYF
-,TRBJ1-6,TRBV6-5,CASRYEHPRGQRRPLHF
-,TRBJ1-4,TRBV7-6,CASSSWARAGKLFF
-,TRBJ1-1,TRBV7-9,CASSLGQGADEAFF
-,TRBJ2-3,TRBV6-5,CASSYARGDTQYF
few,TRBJ2-1,TRBV6-1,CASRPTSGGAYNEQFF
-,TRBJ2-3,TRBV12-5,CASGSPGGRDTQYF
-,TRBJ2-2,TRBV24-1,CATSETNTGELFF
few,TRBJ2-6,TRBV5-1,CASSPGYGRISGANVLTF
-,TRBJ2-2,TRBV20-1,CSAKAVNTGELFF
few,TRBJ1-1,TRBV28,CASSAGPGPEAFF
few,TRBJ2-2,TRBV12-3/TRBV12-4,CASSPSGRTGELFF
-,TRBJ1-5,TRBV3-1,CASSRGEEQPQHF
-,TRBJ1-2,TRBV2,CASSAGGGEGYTF
few,TRBJ1-4,TRBV29-1,CSVDGTGSPVDEKLFF
-,TRBJ2-5,TRBV18,CASSPPTVETQYF
few,TRBJ2-2,TRBV2,CANRTTNTGELFF
-,-,TRBV7-9,CASSLSPMVHEQYF
-,TRBJ2-7,TRBV29-1,CSVPTTGGYEQYF
-,TRBJ2-5,TRBV6-5,CASIPRGSGGLETQYF
-,TRBJ2-3,TRBV5-1,CASSLDLPSTDTQYF
many,TRBJ1-4,TRBV7-9,CASSPPDHGREKLFF
-,TRBJ2-5,TRBV20-1,CSARPRRGRETQYF
few,TRBJ1-1,TRBV6-6,CASSGMGTEAFF
few,TRBJ1-1,TRBV6-5,CASSYWVTRELGMNTEAFF
-,-,TRBV20-1,CSARPSGTDSYEQYF
-,TRBJ2-3,TRBV5-1,CASSQIIPGLAPLTDTQYF
-,-,TRBV5-5,CASSMGKLTSLNEQFF
few,TRBJ2-6,TRBV5-1,CASSLARGNSGANVLTF
-,TRBJ1-4,TRBV2,CASSEVAGDGEKLFF
few,TRBJ1-1,TRBV29-1,CSVEDNFNTEAFF
-,TRBJ2-5,TRBV20-1,CSATSRLAGGRYQETQYF
-,TRBJ2-7,TRBV6-1,CATPGRYYEQYF
-,TRBJ1-2,TRBV12-3/TRBV12-4,CASSRDVGALYGYTF
-,TRBJ2-7,TRBV20-1,CSARDVGGSSYEQYF
-,TRBJ2-1,TRBV18,CASSPLRTAYNEQFF
-,TRBJ2-1,TRBV3-1,CASSQGLAGDAREQFF
-,TRBJ2-3,TRBV13,CASSLGAPGWTDTQYF
-,TRBJ2-4,TRBV4-1,CASSQERAGDYIQYF
few,-,TRBV5-5,CASSSLGTSGGTEQFF
few,TRBJ1-4,TRBV12-3/TRBV12-4,CASSLRQGEKLFF
few,TRBJ2-1,TRBV2,CASSHSGTSAGNEQFF